These T cell receptor beta chains were read from a single sample in a study of blood T cell repertoires in COVID-19. Some clones are missing from TCRdb's copy, which holds only in-frame ones; the method was immunoSEQ multiplex PCR. The sample has approximately 150,000 clones; around 85% are singletons. The source material was peripheral blood. These receptors all come from a man between 60 and 75 years old with active or convalescent COVID-19. The CDR3 runs from the conserved cysteine through the conserved F or W. Each record gives: clone size, J gene, D gene, V gene, CDR3 DNA, CDR3 protein. A D gene is named only where the DNA matches it firmly. Only some rows state a clone size, as once, few, many or a class for expanded clones.

>few|TRBJ2-7|TRBD1|TRBV5-1
TGCGCCAGCAGCCTCGACAGGGGTGGCTACGAGCAGTACTTC
CASSLDRGGYEQYF
>NA|TRBJ2-1|NA|TRBV11-3
TGTGCCAGCAGCTCTCCGGGGGTAGCGAAGCTGTTCTTC
CASSSPGVAKLFF
>NA|TRBJ2-5|NA|TRBV6-5
TGTGCCAGCACCGGGGCAGGACTAAGCCAAGAGACCCAGTACTTC
CASTGAGLSQETQYF
>NA|TRBJ1-4|TRBD1|TRBV19
TGTGCCAGTAATCCGACAGGGGGAGATGAAAAACTGTTTTTT
CASNPTGGDEKLFF
>NA|TRBJ1-6|TRBD1|TRBV11-2
TGTGCCAGCAGCTTAGATGGCAGGGGGTCACCCCTCCACTTT
CASSLDGRGSPLHF
>NA|TRBJ2-1|NA|TRBV18
TGTGCCAGCTCACCAAGTGGGGGCGGTTCCTACAATGAGCAGTTCTTC
CASSPSGGGSYNEQFF
>NA|TRBJ2-1|NA|TRBV12-3/TRBV12-4
TGTGCCAGCAGTTTACGGACTAACAATGAGCAGTTCTTC
CASSLRTNNEQFF
>NA|TRBJ2-1|NA|TRBV21-1
TGTGCCAGCAGCAAAGCGCCCTTGAGAGTCGCTAGCGTCGGGGGCTCCTACAATGAGCAGTTCTTC
CASSKAPLRVASVGGSYNEQFF
>NA|TRBJ1-3|NA|TRBV27
TGTGCCAGCAGAGGGGCCCTGTCTGGAAACACCATATATTTT
CASRGALSGNTIYF
>NA|TRBJ2-7|TRBD2|TRBV9
TGTGCCAGCTCACGCGGGGGGACTAACCACTTGCTCTCCTACGAGCAGTACTTC
CASSRGGTNHLLSYEQYF
>NA|TRBJ2-7|TRBD2|TRBV6-5
TGTGCCAGCAGGTGGCGGGAGGCTCACTGGCAGTACTTC
CASRWREAHWQYF
>NA|TRBJ1-1|NA|TRBV5-1
TGCGCCAGCAGCTGGGATCAGGGGCGGACTGAAGCTTTCTTT
CASSWDQGRTEAFF
>once|TRBJ1-2|NA|TRBV2
TGTGCCAGCGTCGAGGACAGCTCGAGCTATGGCTACACCTTC
CASVEDSSSYGYTF
>NA|TRBJ2-7|TRBD2|TRBV3-1/TRBV3-2
TGTGCCAGCAGCCAAGCCCTAGCGGGAACTAACGAGCAGTACTTC
CASSQALAGTNEQYF
>once|TRBJ1-2|TRBD1|TRBV19
TGTGCCAGTAGTATGGGGGACAGGGGAAATGGCTACACCTTC
CASSMGDRGNGYTF
>once|TRBJ1-2|NA|TRBV25-1
TGTGCCAGCACAAGGACAGAAGGTGGCTACACCTTC
CASTRTEGGYTF
>few|TRBJ2-3|NA|TRBV3-1/TRBV3-2
TGTGCCAGCAGCCACGGGGGAGTCACAGATACGCAGTATTTT
CASSHGGVTDTQYF
>few|TRBJ2-7|NA|TRBV5-1
TGCGCCAGCAGCTTGGACATCCCTTCCTACGAGCAGTACTTC
CASSLDIPSYEQYF
>NA|TRBJ2-5|TRBD2|TRBV5-5
TGTGCCAGCAGCGGAACCCTGGGACTAGCGGGAGTCGGAGAGACCCAGTACTTC
CASSGTLGLAGVGETQYF
>NA|TRBJ1-5|NA|TRBV21-1
TGTGCCAGCAGCAAAGGGACGGTCAAAAGGGGCTTAAGCAATCAGCCCCAGCATTTT
CASSKGTVKRGLSNQPQHF
>few|TRBJ2-4|TRBD1|TRBV2
TGTGCCAGCAGATATAACAGGGGAGACATTCAGTACTTC
CASRYNRGDIQYF
>few|TRBJ2-7|TRBD2|TRBV4-1
TGCGCCAGCAGCCGAACTAGCGGGGGGGACTCCTACGAGCAGTACTTC
CASSRTSGGDSYEQYF
>NA|TRBJ1-1|NA|TRBV19
TGTGCCAGTAGTATCAACGGTGGAGTGGTGAACACTGAAGCTTTCTTT
CASSINGGVVNTEAFF
>NA|TRBJ1-5|TRBD1|TRBV2
TGTGCCAGCAGCAGCCATGGACAGGGCAGGAGCAATCAGCCCCAGCATTTT
CASSSHGQGRSNQPQHF
>NA|TRBJ1-1|NA|TRBV14
TGTGCCAGCAGCCAAGCTCGAGACACTGAAGCTTTCTTT
CASSQARDTEAFF
>NA|TRBJ2-3|NA|TRBV11-2
TGTGCCAGCGCGGAAGGGGCTATACTCACAGATACGCAGTATTTT
CASAEGAILTDTQYF
>NA|TRBJ2-1|TRBD2|TRBV24-1
TGTGCCACCAGTGATCCGGCGGCGGGAGTAGGCAATGAGCAGTTCTTC
CATSDPAAGVGNEQFF
>NA|TRBJ2-5|TRBD1|TRBV27
TGTGCCAGCAGTTCAGGACAGGGTGGATGGCAAGAGACCCAGTACTTC
CASSSGQGGWQETQYF
>once|TRBJ2-3|TRBD2|TRBV5-1
TGCGCCAGCAGCCAGGGACTAGCGGGAGGGCCGGGCACAGATACGCAGTATTTT
CASSQGLAGGPGTDTQYF
>NA|TRBJ2-6|TRBD1|TRBV29-1
TGCAGCGTTGGGGACAGGGGACCTACTGGGGCCAACGTCCTGACTTTC
CSVGDRGPTGANVLTF
>NA|TRBJ2-2|NA|TRBV5-1
TGCGCCAGCAGCTTGATCGGCACCGGGGAGCTGTTTTTT
CASSLIGTGELFF
>few|TRBJ1-1|TRBD1|TRBV29-1
TGCAGCGTAGGGACAGGGGGGGTACCCTTTGAAGCTTTCTTT
CSVGTGGVPFEAFF
>NA|TRBJ2-2|NA|TRBV5-4
TGTGCCAGCAGCACCCCAACAGTGAACACCGGGGAGCTGTTTTTT
CASSTPTVNTGELFF
>once|TRBJ2-5|NA|TRBV2
TGTGCCAGCAGCGGTGGGCGGGCCCAAGAGACCCAGTACTTC
CASSGGRAQETQYF
>NA|TRBJ2-5|NA|TRBV7-9
TGTGCCAGCAGCTTCCTGCGGGGTCGGGGCGGTGGAGAGACCCAGTACTTC
CASSFLRGRGGGETQYF
>NA|TRBJ1-5|TRBD1|TRBV16
TGTGCCAGCAGCCCTCGGACAGGGAATCAGCCCCAGCATTTT
CASSPRTGNQPQHF
>NA|TRBJ1-5|NA|TRBV9
TGTGCCAGCAGCAAGCGGACGGGCCTCAATCAGCCCCAGCATTTT
CASSKRTGLNQPQHF
>NA|TRBJ1-1|NA|TRBV28
TGTGCCAGCACCGCGCCGGGCAGGGGACACACTGAAGCTTTCTTT
CASTAPGRGHTEAFF
>NA|TRBJ1-1|NA|TRBV5-4
TGTGCCAGCAGCTTGCCAGGGACACTTAACACTGAAGCTTTCTTT
CASSLPGTLNTEAFF
>NA|TRBJ1-2|NA|TRBV5-4
TGTGCCAGCAGCTTAGTCGGACTTAACTATGGCTACACCTTC
CASSLVGLNYGYTF